This entry is about one T cell receptor (beta chain). The antigen is undetermined. CD45RA+ naive and CD45RA-negative memory subsets were separated from CD4+ cells. Per the germline V gene, CDR1 is MDHEN and CDR2 is SYDVKM. The CDR3 is 14 amino acids. Deletions cut 5 bases from V and 1 base from J, with 12 bases between. The assay ran at deep level. Sequencing used immunoSEQ multiplex PCR; TCRdb keeps in-frame clones, though not all of them. The data hold a few hundred thousand clones, with more than 95% observed a single time. This sample was included in a study of shared clonotypes between healthy human individuals. The study, taken as a whole, reports: Lower generation probabilities were found for non-shared clonotypes than for those shared by all four donors.

The sequencing sample was made of naive CD4+ T cells sorted from blood. Described subset: CD45RA+ positively selected. The rearrangement links TRBV28 to TRBJ2-7; D perhaps matches TRBD2 (5 bases). The TCR was taken from a woman in her 30s in good health. Here the CDR3 DNA reads TGTGCCAGCAGTGAACAGCGGCCTTCCTACGAGCAGTACTTC. Its protein is CASSEQRPSYEQYF.